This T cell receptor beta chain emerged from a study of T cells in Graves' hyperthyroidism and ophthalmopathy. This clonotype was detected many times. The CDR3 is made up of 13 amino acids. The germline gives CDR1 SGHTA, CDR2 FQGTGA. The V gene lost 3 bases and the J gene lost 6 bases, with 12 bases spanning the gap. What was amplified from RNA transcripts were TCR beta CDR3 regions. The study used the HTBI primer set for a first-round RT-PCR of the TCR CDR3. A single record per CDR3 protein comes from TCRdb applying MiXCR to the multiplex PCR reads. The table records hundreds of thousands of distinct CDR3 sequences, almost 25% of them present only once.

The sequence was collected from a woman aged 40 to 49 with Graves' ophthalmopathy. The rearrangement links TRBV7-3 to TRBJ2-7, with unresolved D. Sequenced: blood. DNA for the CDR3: TGTGCCAGCAGCTTGGCCGTAAAGGGCGAGCAGTACTTC. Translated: CASSLAVKGEQYF. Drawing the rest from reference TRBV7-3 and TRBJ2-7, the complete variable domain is GAGVSQTPSNKVTEKGKYVELRCDPISGHTALYWYRQSLGQGPEFLIYFQGTGAADDSGLPNDRFFAVRPEGSVSTLKIQRTERGDSAVYLCASSLAVKGEQYFGPGTRLTVT.